Sequencing of this T cell receptor beta chain was carried out in a study of CD8+CD57+ T cells in acquired aplastic anemia. V was shortened by 3 bases and J by 7 bases, with 21 bases between the two germline ends. The CDR3 is 16 residues long. The germline CDR1 and CDR2 sequences are SEHNR and FQNEAQ (reference sequence). Study results and caveats: Patients and controls shared about 27 CD8+ CDR3 sequences.

Note on this clonotype: Its antigen is not known.

Patients chosen for sequencing had CD8+CD57+ cells that had expanded, as shown by flow cytometry. No patient had been given any therapy when blood was sampled. According to the study, genomic DNA was the template for TCR beta VDJ and CDR3 profiling. TCRdb called the reads again in MiXCR, with one record for every CDR3 protein. The sample holds a few hundred thousand distinct CDR3 sequences, approximately 80% seen once. The sequencing sample was made of sorted CD4+, CD8+, or CD8+CD57+ T cells (not recorded which) from PBMCs. The chain uses TRBV7-9 and TRBJ1-2; tentative D call: TRBD1 (5 bases). The TCR sequence derives from a human donor with aplastic anemia. CDR3 DNA: TGTGCCAGCAGCTTGGAGAGGGACGAGCTGGTATTTGGCTACACCTTC. Its protein product is CASSLERDELVFGYTF. The entire variable domain, with the rest obtained from reference TRBV7-9 and TRBJ1-2, is as follows: DTGVSQNPRHKITKRGQNVTFRCDPISEHNRLYWYRQTLGQGPEFLTYFQNEAQLEKSRLLSDRFSAERPKGSFSTLEIQRTEQGDSAMYLCASSLERDELVFGYTFGSGTRLTVV.